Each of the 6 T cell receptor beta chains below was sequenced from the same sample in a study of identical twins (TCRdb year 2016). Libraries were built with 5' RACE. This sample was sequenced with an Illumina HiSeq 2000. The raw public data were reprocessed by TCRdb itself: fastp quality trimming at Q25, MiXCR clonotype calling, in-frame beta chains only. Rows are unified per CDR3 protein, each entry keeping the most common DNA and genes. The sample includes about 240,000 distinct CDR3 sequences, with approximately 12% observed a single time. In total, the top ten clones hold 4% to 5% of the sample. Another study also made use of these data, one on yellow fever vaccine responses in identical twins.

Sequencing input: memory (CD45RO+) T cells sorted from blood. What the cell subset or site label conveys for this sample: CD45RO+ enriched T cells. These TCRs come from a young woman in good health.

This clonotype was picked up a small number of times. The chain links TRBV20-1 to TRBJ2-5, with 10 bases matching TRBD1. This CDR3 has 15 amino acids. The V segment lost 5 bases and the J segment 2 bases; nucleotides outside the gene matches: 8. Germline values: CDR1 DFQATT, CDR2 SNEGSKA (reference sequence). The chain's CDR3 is CSADRGPEGQETQYF. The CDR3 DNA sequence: TGCAGTGCTGACAGGGGGCCCGAGGGACAAGAGACCCAGTACTTC.

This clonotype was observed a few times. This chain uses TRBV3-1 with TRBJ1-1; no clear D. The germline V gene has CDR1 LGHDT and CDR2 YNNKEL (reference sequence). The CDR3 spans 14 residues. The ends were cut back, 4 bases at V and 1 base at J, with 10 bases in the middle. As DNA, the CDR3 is TGTGCCAGCAGCCTAAGCCGGGCGAACACTGAAGCTTTCTTT. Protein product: CASSLSRANTEAFF.

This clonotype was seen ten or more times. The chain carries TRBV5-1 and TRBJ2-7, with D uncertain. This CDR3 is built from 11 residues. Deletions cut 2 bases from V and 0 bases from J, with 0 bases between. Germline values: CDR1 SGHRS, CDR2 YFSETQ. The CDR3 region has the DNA TGCGCCAGCAGCTTCTCCTACGAGCAGTACTTC. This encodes CASSFSYEQYF.

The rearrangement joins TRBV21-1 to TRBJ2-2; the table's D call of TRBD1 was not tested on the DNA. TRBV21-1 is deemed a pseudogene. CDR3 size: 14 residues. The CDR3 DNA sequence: TGTGCCACCACGACAGGAGTAGACACCGGGGAGCTGTTTTTT. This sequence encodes CATTTGVDTGELFF.

The CDR3 loop is CSARDRGLAGAYEQYF. The CDR3 DNA sequence: TGCAGTGCTAGAGATCGGGGACTAGCGGGGGCCTACGAGCAGTACTTC. The chain has TRBV20-1 and TRBJ2-7; 14 positions agree with TRBD2. V shed 0 bases, J shed 2 bases, and the junction held 3 bases outside the gene matches. In germline, CDR1 is DFQATT, CDR2 SNEGSKA (reference sequence). The CDR3 runs to 16 residues.

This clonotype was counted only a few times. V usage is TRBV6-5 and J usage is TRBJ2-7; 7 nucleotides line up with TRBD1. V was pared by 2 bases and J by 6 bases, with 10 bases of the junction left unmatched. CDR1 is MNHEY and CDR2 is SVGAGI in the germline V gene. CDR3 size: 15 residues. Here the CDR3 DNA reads TGTGCCAGCAGTTACAAGACAGGGAATATGGGCGAGCAGTACTTC. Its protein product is CASSYKTGNMGEQYF.